The next 23 T cell receptor beta chains were all read from a single sample in a study of blood T cell repertoires in COVID-19. The method was immunoSEQ multiplex PCR; TCRdb's version includes in-frame clones alone and lacks a portion of them. The data show roughly 52,000 clones, about 82% seen once. Sequences were obtained from peripheral blood. The source is a woman over 75 with acute or convalescent COVID-19.

This clone was observed once. The chain combines TRBV4-1 with TRBJ2-5; D is perhaps TRBD1 (6 bases). The CDR3 covers 16 residues. Between the trimmed V and J ends, which lost 4 bases and 0 bases, there was a span of 15 bases. In germline, CDR1 is MGHRA, CDR2 YSYEKL. Here the CDR3 reads CASSPWGTGNQETQYF. The CDR3 DNA reads TGCGCCAGCAGCCCCTGGGGTACAGGGAACCAAGAGACCCAGTACTTC.

The J gene is TRBJ1-1, the V gene TRBV7-9; 9 positions agree with TRBD1. Germline loops: CDR1 SEHNR, CDR2 FQNEAQ (reference sequence). The CDR3 consists of 13 residues. V shed 5 bases and J 8 bases; nucleotides not matched to a gene: 6. The CDR3 protein is CASSPKDRGEAFF. For the CDR3, the DNA is TGTGCCAGCAGCCCGAAGGACAGGGGAGAAGCTTTCTTT.

The chain carries TRBV5-1 and TRBJ1-5; TRBD1 matches 9 bases. Per germline, CDR1 SGHRS and CDR2 YFSETQ. CDR3 length equals 15 residues. With 0 bases clipped from V and 6 bases from J, the junction kept 4 bases outside the gene matches. In nucleotides, the CDR3 is TGCGCCAGCAGCTTGGATGGGACAGGGTTTCAGCCCCAGCATTTT. Its protein product is CASSLDGTGFQPQHF.

The chain links TRBV5-1 to TRBJ2-1, with TRBD2 matching over 10 bases. The trim removed 1 base at V and 4 bases at J, leaving 8 bases unmatched. Germline lookup yields CDR1 SGHRS and CDR2 YFSETQ. The CDR3 loop spans 17 amino acids. CDR3 sequence: CASSLRTSGTSYNEQFF. Here the CDR3 DNA reads TGCGCCAGCAGCTTGCGAACTAGCGGGACAAGTTACAATGAGCAGTTCTTC.

The genes are TRBV25-1 and TRBJ1-3; D ambiguous. The CDR3 has 14 residues. Germline V lookup: CDR1 MGHDK, CDR2 SYGVNS. V was shortened by 1 base and J by 0 bases, with 4 bases between the two germline ends. CDR3 region: CASSESSSGNTIYF. The CDR3 DNA follows: TGTGCCAGCAGTGAATCCAGCTCTGGAAACACCATATATTTT. The full variable domain, completed using reference TRBV25-1 and TRBJ1-3, is EADIYQTPRYLVIGTGKKITLECSQTMGHDKMYWYQQDPGMELHLIHYSYGVNSTEKGDLSSESTVSRIRTEHFPLTLESARPSHTSQYLCASSESSSGNTIYFGEGSWLTVV.

The sample holds a few counts of this clone. The CDR3 sequence is CASSLDRSNEKLFF. DNA for the CDR3: TGTGCCAGCAGCCTCGACAGGAGTAATGAAAAACTGTTTTTT. The chain recombines TRBV6-5 with TRBJ1-4; TRBD1 is a possible D gene (6 bases). V was trimmed by 6 bases and J by 4 bases, leaving 12 bases between them. The CDR3 loop spans 14 amino acids. CDR1 and CDR2 from the germline V gene are MNHEY and SVGAGI.

J is TRBJ1-2 and V is TRBV5-6; 8 nucleotides agree with TRBD1. Germline V gives CDR1 SGHDT, CDR2 YYEEEE. The junction had 6 bases not matched to a gene; V was cut back by 0 bases and J by 2 bases. This CDR3 region has 16 residues. The chain's CDR3 is CASSLEGTGRNYGYTF. CDR3 in DNA: TGTGCCAGCAGCTTGGAGGGGACAGGCAGAAACTATGGCTACACCTTC. The full variable domain, with the rest looked up from reference TRBV5-6 and TRBJ1-2, is DAGVTQSPTHLIKTRGQQVTLRCSPKSGHDTVSWYQQALGQGPQFIFQYYEEEERQRGNFPDRFSGHQFPNYSSELNVNALLLGDSALYLCASSLEGTGRNYGYTFGSGTRLTVV.

CDR3 protein: CAISEGPDRGGEQYF. The CDR3 DNA reads TGTGCCATCAGTGAGGGACCGGACAGAGGGGGCGAGCAGTACTTC. This chain uses TRBV10-3 with TRBJ2-7; TRBD1 might be the D (6 bases). Trimming removed 2 bases from V and 6 bases from J, with 17 bases in between. The V gene's germline CDR1 is ENHRY and CDR2 SYGVKD. This CDR3 spans 15 amino acids.

The V and J genes are TRBV6-1 and TRBJ2-7; 9 nucleotides line up with TRBD2. V gave up 3 bases and J gave up 3 bases; unmatched junction bases: 6. The CDR3 runs 15 residues. Germline lookup yields CDR1 MNHNS and CDR2 SASEGT. This chain's CDR3 is CASSEVPSGDYEQYF. CDR3 coding DNA: TGTGCCAGCAGTGAGGTTCCTAGCGGGGACTACGAGCAGTACTTC.

The chain joins TRBV9 to TRBJ2-5; 9 bases are a match to TRBD2. This CDR3 contains 15 residues. Germline CDR1 SGDLS, CDR2 YYNGEE. V trimming: 3 bases; J trimming: 4 bases; junction bases outside the gene matches: 7. The DNA of the CDR3 is TGTGCCAGCAGCGCCCAGGGAGCGGGAGGAGAGACCCAGTACTTC. This gives the protein CASSAQGAGGETQYF.

The chain uses TRBV6-1 and TRBJ1-5; D call uncertain. CDR1 is MNHNS, CDR2 SASEGT, per germline. The ends were cut back, 1 base at V and 7 bases at J, with 5 bases in the middle. The CDR3 consists of 12 residues. The CDR3 nucleotides are TGTGCCAGCAGTGAAGGAGAACAGCCCCAGCATTTT. Its translation is CASSEGEQPQHF.

This chain connects TRBV19 to TRBJ1-5; TRBD1 agrees at 8 bases. CDR1 LNHDA and CDR2 SQIVND come from the germline V gene (reference sequence). V dropped 9 bases and J dropped 4; count of bases not matched to a gene: 23. The CDR3 has 19 amino acids. CDR3 in DNA: TGTGCCAGCCAACTGAACCAGCGGCTTGGACAGGGAACAAATCAGCCCCAGCATTTT. The encoded protein is CASQLNQRLGQGTNQPQHF.

V is TRBV5-1 and J is TRBJ2-3; 10 nucleotides match TRBD2. This CDR3 spans 16 amino acids. J lost 2 bases, V lost 4 bases, and 7 bases had no gene match. Per the germline V gene, CDR1 is SGHRS and CDR2 is YFSETQ. CDR3 region: CASSLLAGTLTDTQYF. The CDR3 DNA is TGCGCCAGCAGCCTACTAGCGGGAACCCTCACAGATACGCAGTATTTT.

This chain uses TRBV2 with TRBJ1-1; D gene uncertain. This CDR3 is built from 14 residues. CDR1 is SNHLY and CDR2 is FYNNEI in the germline V gene. Trimming shortened V by 4 bases and J by 1 base, and 10 bases separated the two germline ends. CDR3 nucleotides: TGTGCCAGCAGTGTCATCTGGCAGAACACTGAAGCTTTCTTT. Translation: CASSVIWQNTEAFF.

The V and J genes are TRBV29-1 and TRBJ2-3; TRBD2 agrees at 9 bases. CDR1 is SQVTM and CDR2 is ANQGSEA in the germline V gene. The trim removed 6 bases at V and 0 bases at J, leaving 1 base unmatched. The CDR3 extends over 13 amino acids. The CDR3 loop is CSVTSGSTDTQYF. CDR3 DNA: TGCAGCGTAACTAGCGGGAGCACAGATACGCAGTATTTT.

The chain couples TRBV6-1 to TRBJ2-1, with D tentatively TRBD2 (6 bases). This CDR3 contains 15 residues. CDR1 MNHNS and CDR2 SASEGT come from the germline V gene. Trimming took 1 base from V and 4 from J, leaving 11 bases between them. In DNA, the CDR3 is TGTGCCAGCAGTGAAGACCCTAGCGTGTACAATGAGCAGTTCTTC. Translating it yields CASSEDPSVYNEQFF.

This sequence joins TRBV3-1 (or the pseudogene TRBV3-2) and TRBJ1-2, with 8 bases that match TRBD1. CDR1 LGHDT and CDR2 YNNKEL come from the germline V gene (reference sequence). The CDR3 runs 17 residues. Germline trimming cut 5 bases from V and 7 bases from J; bases unmatched to any gene: 18. CDR3 loop: CASSGGFGTGRMGGYTF. CDR3 coding DNA: TGTGCCAGCAGCGGGGGCTTCGGGACAGGCCGAATGGGTGGCTACACCTTC.

This sequence joins TRBV28 and TRBJ1-4; the D gene is possibly TRBD1 (6 bases). Trimming removed 6 bases at V and 7 bases at J, with 18 bases between. The length of the CDR3 is 15 residues. Per the germline V gene, CDR1 is MDHEN and CDR2 is SYDVKM. In DNA form, the CDR3 reads TGTGCCAGCAGCTTTGGGGGCGGGAGCGGTGAAAAACTGTTTTTT. Its protein is CASSFGGGSGEKLFF.

The chain joins TRBV5-4 to TRBJ2-3, with 9 bases matching TRBD1. The CDR3 extends over 15 amino acids. Germline values: CDR1 SGHNT, CDR2 YYREEE (reference sequence). J was trimmed by 2 bases and V by 4 bases; bases with no gene match: 5. Here the CDR3 reads CASSRRDRDTDTQYF. The CDR3 coding sequence is TGTGCCAGCAGCAGACGGGACAGGGACACAGATACGCAGTATTTT. The variable domain in full, completed from reference TRBV5-4 and TRBJ2-3, reads ETGVTQSPTHLIKTRGQQVTLRCSSQSGHNTVSWYQQALGQGPQFIFQYYREEENGRGNFPPRFSGLQFPNYSSELNVNALELDDSALYLCASSRRDRDTDTQYFGPGTRLTVL.

The chain uses TRBV12-3 or TRBV12-4 and TRBJ1-2; maybe TRBD1 (6 bases). The CDR3 extends over 12 amino acids. Trimming removed 3 bases from V and 4 bases from J, with 6 bases in between. The CDR3 DNA reads as TGTGCCAGCAGTTTGGACAGCTATGGCTACACCTTC. It codes for CASSLDSYGYTF.

The count of this clone is one. The DNA for the CDR3 is TGTGCCAGCAGCCCACGAAGGGACAGGGCTAATGAAAAACTGTTTTTT. Amino acids: CASSPRRDRANEKLFF. The chain recombines TRBV7-3 with TRBJ1-4; TRBD1 aligns across 9 bases. Trimming cost V 5 bases and J 3 bases; bases outside gene matches: 7. This CDR3 contains 16 residues. Germline V CDR1 and CDR2: SGHTA, FQGTGA.

V usage is TRBV29-1 and J usage is TRBJ2-7, with TRBD2 matching over 13 bases. J gave up 7 bases and V 5 bases, and 5 bases lay outside the gene matches. This CDR3 region has 13 residues. CDR1 is SQVTM, CDR2 ANQGSEA, per germline. CDR3 nucleotide sequence: TGCAGCGTTCACGGACTAGCGGGGGAAGAGCAGTACTTC. Amino acids: CSVHGLAGEEQYF.

The V and J genes are TRBV29-1 and TRBJ1-1; maybe TRBD1 (6 bases). The CDR3 loop spans 14 amino acids. Germline assignment: CDR1 SQVTM and CDR2 ANQGSEA. Trimming pared 5 bases from V and 1 base from J, leaving 14 bases between. The CDR3 DNA is TGCAGCGTTTTGAGGACAGACCAGAACACTGAAGCTTTCTTT. Amino acid sequence: CSVLRTDQNTEAFF.